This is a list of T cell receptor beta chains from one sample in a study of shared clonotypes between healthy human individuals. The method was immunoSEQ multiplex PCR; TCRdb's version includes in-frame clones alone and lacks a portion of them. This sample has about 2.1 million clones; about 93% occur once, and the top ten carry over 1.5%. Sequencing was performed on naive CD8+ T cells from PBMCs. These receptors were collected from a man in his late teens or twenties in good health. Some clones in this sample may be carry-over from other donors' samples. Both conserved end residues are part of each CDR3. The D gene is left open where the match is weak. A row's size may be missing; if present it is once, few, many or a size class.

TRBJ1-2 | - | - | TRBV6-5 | TGTGCCAGCATGACTGAGTATGGCTACACCTTC | CASMTEYGYTF
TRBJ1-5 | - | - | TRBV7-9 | TGTGCCAGCAGCTTAGCGCGGACAGAGCATCAGCCCCAGCATTTT | CASSLARTEHQPQHF
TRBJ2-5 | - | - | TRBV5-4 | TGTGCCAGCAGCTTGCTTCTTGGCAGCGGGGAGACCCAGTACTTC | CASSLLLGSGETQYF
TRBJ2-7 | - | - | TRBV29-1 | TGCAGCGCTTCAGAGAGCGACGAGCAGTACTTC | CSASESDEQYF
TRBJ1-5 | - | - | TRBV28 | TGTGCCAGCAGTTTTGGGGGTTTGGACCAGCCCCAGCATTTT | CASSFGGLDQPQHF
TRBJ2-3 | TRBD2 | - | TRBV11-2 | TGTGCCAGCAGCTCAAAGGGCCGACGGGGGGCAGATACGCAGTATTTT | CASSSKGRRGADTQYF
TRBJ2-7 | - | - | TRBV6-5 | TGTGCCAGCAGGATAAGGCAGGGGATCAACGAGCAGTACTTC | CASRIRQGINEQYF
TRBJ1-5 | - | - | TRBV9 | TGTGCCAGCAGCGTAGGATCAGGGAGCAATCAGCCCCAGCATTTT | CASSVGSGSNQPQHF
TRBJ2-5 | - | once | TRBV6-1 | TGTGCCAGCAGGAAGAGTGGGGGGAGGGAGACCCAGTACTTC | CASRKSGGRETQYF
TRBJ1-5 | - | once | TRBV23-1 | TGCGCCAGCAGTCAATCGGGGGGTCAGCCCCAGCATTTT | CASSQSGGQPQHF
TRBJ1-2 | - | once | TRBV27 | TGTGCCAGCAGTTTAGGTCCAGGAGTCGTTGGCTACACCTTC | CASSLGPGVVGYTF
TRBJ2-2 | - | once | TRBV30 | TGTGCCTGGGAAACAGTACTCAACACCGGGGAGCTGTTTTTT | CAWETVLNTGELFF
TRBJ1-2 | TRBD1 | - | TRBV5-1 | TGCGCCAGCAGCCGCGTAGACAGGGATTATGGCTACACCTTC | CASSRVDRDYGYTF
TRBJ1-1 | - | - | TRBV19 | TGTGCCAGTAGTATAGGCCTAACAGGGAGAACTGAAGCTTTCTTT | CASSIGLTGRTEAFF
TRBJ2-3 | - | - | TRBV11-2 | TGTGCCAGCCGGGGACCGTACAGCACAGATACGCAGTATTTT | CASRGPYSTDTQYF
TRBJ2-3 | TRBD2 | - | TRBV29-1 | TGCAGCGTTCTGACTAGCGACCTCACAGATACGCAGTATTTT | CSVLTSDLTDTQYF
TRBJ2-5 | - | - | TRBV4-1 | TGCGCCAGCAGCCAAGTAGGTCCAGGGGCGGGAGAGACCCAGTACTTC | CASSQVGPGAGETQYF
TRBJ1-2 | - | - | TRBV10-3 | TGTGCCATCAGTGGGAAGAGCTATGGCTACACCTTC | CAISGKSYGYTF
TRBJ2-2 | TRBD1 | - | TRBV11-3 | TGTGCCAGCAGCCTCTCCCCGGGACAGGCGAACACCGGGGAGCTGTTTTTT | CASSLSPGQANTGELFF
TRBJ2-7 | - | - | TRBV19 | TGTGCCAGTAGTATAAGCGGGTCAGGTTGGGAGCAGTACTTC | CASSISGSGWEQYF
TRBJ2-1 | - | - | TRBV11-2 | TGTGCCAGCAGCGTTGGACTGGCCAGCTCCTACAATGAGCAGTTCTTC | CASSVGLASSYNEQFF
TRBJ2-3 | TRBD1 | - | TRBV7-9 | TGTGCCCTGAGGACAGGGGTCACAGATACGCAGTATTTT | CALRTGVTDTQYF
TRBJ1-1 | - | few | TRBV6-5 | TGTGCCAGCAGTTACTCGACCCAGGGCGGTGAAGCTTTCTTT | CASSYSTQGGEAFF
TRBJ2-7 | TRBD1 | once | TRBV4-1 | TGCGCCAGCAGCCAAAGGACAGGCAGCTCCTACGAGCAGTACTTC | CASSQRTGSSYEQYF
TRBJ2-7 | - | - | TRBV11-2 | TGTGCCAGCAGCCCCGGGGGGCGGGACAGGCGATACGAGCAGTACTTC | CASSPGGRDRRYEQYF
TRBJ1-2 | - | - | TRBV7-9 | TGTGCCAGCAGCTTAGCGGGGGCAGATCTTCCTGGCTACACCTTC | CASSLAGADLPGYTF
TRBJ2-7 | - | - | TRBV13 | TGTGCCAGCAGCTTATCCCCCCGGGAGCAGTACTTC | CASSLSPREQYF
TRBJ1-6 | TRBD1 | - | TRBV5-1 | TGCGCCAGCAGGGCAGGGGGTTCACCCCTCCACTTT | CASRAGGSPLHF
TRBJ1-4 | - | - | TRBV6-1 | TGTGCCAGCACCGCTGACAGGACGGTGGGAAAACTGTTTTTT | CASTADRTVGKLFF
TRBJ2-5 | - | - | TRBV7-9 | TGTGCCAGCACCACGACTAGTGCGGAGACCCAGTACTTC | CASTTTSAETQYF
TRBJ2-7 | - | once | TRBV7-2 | TGTGCCAGCAGCCCCCGTAGCGGTTGGGCCTACGAGCAGTACTTC | CASSPRSGWAYEQYF
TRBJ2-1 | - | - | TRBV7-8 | TGTGCCAGCAGCCGTCCCCCAGGGGGGGTGTTCTTC | CASSRPPGGVFF
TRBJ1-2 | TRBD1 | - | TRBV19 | TGTGCCAGTAGTGGGACTTTCAGGGGGCACAGTGGCTACACCTTC | CASSGTFRGHSGYTF
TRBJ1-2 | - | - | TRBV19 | TGTGCCAGTAGACATCGCGCAGCTAACTATGGCTACACCTTC | CASRHRAANYGYTF
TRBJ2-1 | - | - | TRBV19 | TGTGCCAGTACCCCATGGCGAACTAAATCCTACAATGAGCAGTTCTTC | CASTPWRTKSYNEQFF
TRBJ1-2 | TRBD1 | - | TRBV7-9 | TGTGCCAGCAGCTGGGGACAGGGGAACGGCTACACCTTC | CASSWGQGNGYTF
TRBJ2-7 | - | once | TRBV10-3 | TGTGCCATGGCTTCGGCAGAACACGAGCAGTACTTC | CAMASAEHEQYF
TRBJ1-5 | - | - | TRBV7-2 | TGTGCCAGCAGCTTAAGTAGGTGGTCTAGCAATCAGCCCCAGCATTTT | CASSLSRWSSNQPQHF
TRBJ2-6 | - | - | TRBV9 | TGTGCCAGCAGCGGCCCTGGGGCCAACGTCCTGACTTTC | CASSGPGANVLTF
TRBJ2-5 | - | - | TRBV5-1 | TGCGCCAGCAGCCCACCCCCAGGAATACCACTCGAGACCCAGTACTTC | CASSPPPGIPLETQYF
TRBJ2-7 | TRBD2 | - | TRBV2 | TGTGCCAGCAGTGACACTAGCGGGAGTCATTACCCCTACGAGCAGTACTTC | CASSDTSGSHYPYEQYF